These T cell receptor beta chains were read from a single sample in a study of CD8 T cells in Susac syndrome. TCRdb re-analysed the immunoSEQ multiplex PCR reads in MiXCR, keeping a single row per CDR3 protein. The sample has about 140,000 distinct CDR3 sequences, around 93% seen once. Input material: CD4+ T cells from PBMCs. The receptors come from a human donor with Susac syndrome. Each CDR3 is given with its conserved first and last residue. A D gene is named only where the DNA matches it firmly. Only part of the rows carry a size: once, few, many, or a class if the clone is expanded.

v_gene: TRBV20-1
abundance: .
j_gene: TRBJ2-7
d_gene: .
CDR3aa: CSASKLYEQYF
CDR3nt: TGCAGTGCCTCCAAGCTCTACGAGCAGTACTTC

v_gene: TRBV12-3/TRBV12-4
abundance: .
j_gene: TRBJ2-3
d_gene: .
CDR3aa: CASIVSLPGTGTQYF
CDR3nt: TGTGCCAGCATTGTATCACTGCCCGGCACAGGTACGCAGTATTTT

v_gene: TRBV5-5
abundance: .
j_gene: TRBJ2-5
d_gene: .
CDR3aa: CAEGFETQYF
CDR3nt: TGTGCCGAGGGGTTCGAGACCCAGTACTTC

v_gene: TRBV20-1
abundance: .
j_gene: TRBJ1-2
d_gene: .
CDR3aa: CSARDRQYGYTF
CDR3nt: TGCAGTGCTAGAGATCGCCAGTATGGCTACACCTTC

v_gene: TRBV6-6
abundance: .
j_gene: TRBJ1-3
d_gene: .
CDR3aa: CASSTQNTIYF
CDR3nt: TGTGCCAGCAGTACACAAAACACCATATATTTT

v_gene: TRBV4-2
abundance: .
j_gene: TRBJ2-3
d_gene: TRBD2
CDR3aa: CASSQDASGGYTDTQYF
CDR3nt: TGTGCCAGCAGCCAAGACGCAAGCGGGGGCTACACAGATACGCAGTATTTT

v_gene: TRBV20-1
abundance: .
j_gene: TRBJ2-1
d_gene: TRBD2
CDR3aa: CSASRAGVVNEQFF
CDR3nt: TGCAGTGCTAGCCGAGCGGGAGTCGTCAATGAGCAGTTCTTC

v_gene: TRBV30
abundance: .
j_gene: TRBJ2-1
d_gene: .
CDR3aa: CAWTWNLNEQFF
CDR3nt: TGTGCCTGGACCTGGAACCTCAATGAGCAGTTCTTC

v_gene: TRBV5-4
abundance: .
j_gene: TRBJ2-5
d_gene: .
CDR3aa: CASSSANRDGQETQYF
CDR3nt: TGTGCCAGCAGCTCCGCTAACCGGGACGGGCAAGAGACCCAGTACTTC

v_gene: TRBV29-1
abundance: .
j_gene: TRBJ1-2
d_gene: TRBD1
CDR3aa: CSVEGYRGYGYTF
CDR3nt: TGCAGCGTTGAAGGTTACAGGGGGTATGGCTACACCTTC

v_gene: TRBV2
abundance: .
j_gene: TRBJ2-1
d_gene: TRBD2
CDR3aa: CASSDGLVNEQFF
CDR3nt: TGTGCCAGCAGTGATGGACTAGTCAATGAGCAGTTCTTC

v_gene: TRBV18
abundance: .
j_gene: TRBJ1-2
d_gene: .
CDR3aa: CASSPPSGSKSYTF
CDR3nt: TGTGCCAGCTCACCTCCGTCAGGGTCTAAAAGCTACACCTTC

v_gene: TRBV7-3
abundance: .
j_gene: TRBJ2-2
d_gene: .
CDR3aa: CASSFSGANTGELFF
CDR3nt: TGTGCCAGCAGCTTTAGCGGAGCGAACACCGGGGAGCTGTTTTTT

v_gene: TRBV20-1
abundance: .
j_gene: TRBJ2-7
d_gene: .
CDR3aa: CSARRNHYEQYF
CDR3nt: TGCAGTGCTAGACGAAACCACTACGAGCAGTACTTC

v_gene: TRBV20-1
abundance: .
j_gene: TRBJ1-1
d_gene: .
CDR3aa: CSVGAVNTEAFF
CDR3nt: TGCAGTGTCGGGGCGGTGAACACTGAAGCTTTCTTT

v_gene: TRBV29-1
abundance: .
j_gene: TRBJ1-1
d_gene: TRBD1
CDR3aa: CSVGDRLNTEAFF
CDR3nt: TGCAGCGTTGGGGACAGGCTTAACACTGAAGCTTTCTTT

v_gene: TRBV30
abundance: .
j_gene: TRBJ1-5
d_gene: .
CDR3aa: CAWSVGGGSNQPQHF
CDR3nt: TGTGCCTGGAGTGTAGGGGGGGGTAGCAATCAGCCCCAGCATTTT

v_gene: TRBV30
abundance: once
j_gene: TRBJ1-2
d_gene: TRBD1
CDR3aa: CAWSRDRGYGYTF
CDR3nt: TGTGCCTGGAGTCGGGACAGAGGGTATGGCTACACCTTC